This TCR beta chain was profiled in a study of blood T cell repertoires in COVID-19. The overall study: Whether acute or convalescent, the COVID-19 samples came from the United States, Italy and Spain. T cells, B-cell-depleted T cells, or PBMCs supplied cDNA or gDNA.

The CDR3 has 16 amino acids. Germline V gives CDR1 SGHVS, CDR2 FQNEAQ. The V gene end was trimmed by 5 bases and the J gene end by 8 bases; junction bases not matched to a gene: 11. Under the authors' procedure: Estimates of nucleated cell counts were drawn from the amplification of reference gene primers. Data came from immunoSEQ multiplex PCR; TCRdb stores just in-frame clones and leaves some out. That table supplies the V and J calls and clone size; D and trimming were determined from the DNA. The sample lists approximately 130,000 clones; roughly 79% were seen once. The sequence derives from a human donor in a cohort sampled during active COVID-19. The specimen was peripheral blood. V and J are TRBV7-8 and TRBJ1-6; TRBD1 matches at 8 bases. The DNA of the CDR3 is TGTGCCAGCAGCCCGCGGACAGGGAGAGTTGATTCACCCCTCCACTTT. It codes for CASSPRTGRVDSPLHF.